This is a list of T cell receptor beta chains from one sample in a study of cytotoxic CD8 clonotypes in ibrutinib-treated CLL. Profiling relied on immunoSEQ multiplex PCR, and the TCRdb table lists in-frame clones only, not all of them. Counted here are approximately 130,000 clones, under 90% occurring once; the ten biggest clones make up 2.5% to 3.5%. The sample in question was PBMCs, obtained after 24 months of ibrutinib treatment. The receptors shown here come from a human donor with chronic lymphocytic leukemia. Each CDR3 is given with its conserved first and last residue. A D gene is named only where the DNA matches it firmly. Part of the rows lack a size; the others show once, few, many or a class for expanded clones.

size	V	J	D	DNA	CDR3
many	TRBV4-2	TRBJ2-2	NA	TGTGCCAGCAGCCAAGAATGGCAGGGCTACACCGGGGAGCTGTTTTTT	CASSQEWQGYTGELFF
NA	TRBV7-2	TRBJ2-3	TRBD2	TGTGCCAGCAGCGGGACTAGCGGAACAGATACGCAGTATTTT	CASSGTSGTDTQYF
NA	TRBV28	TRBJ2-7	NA	TGTGCCAGCAGTCGAAAAAAGGGACAACGTCCCACTAGAGGATACGAGCAGTACTTC	CASSRKKGQRPTRGYEQYF
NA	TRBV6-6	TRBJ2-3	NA	TGTGCCAGCAACGACCCCTCCGCAGATACGCAGTATTTT	CASNDPSADTQYF
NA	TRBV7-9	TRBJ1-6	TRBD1	TGTGCCAGCAGCTTAGGACAGGGCTCACCCCTCCACTTT	CASSLGQGSPLHF
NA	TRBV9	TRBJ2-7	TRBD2	TGTGCCAGCAGCAAACGGAGACTAGCGGGGGCCTACGAGCAGTACTTC	CASSKRRLAGAYEQYF
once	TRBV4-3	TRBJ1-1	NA	TGCGCCAGCAGCCAAGACCGGACAAGGGAATTGCCTGAAGCTTTCTTT	CASSQDRTRELPEAFF
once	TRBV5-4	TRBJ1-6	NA	TGTGCCAGCAGCGAAGGAACCTCCTATAATTCACCCCTCCACTTT	CASSEGTSYNSPLHF
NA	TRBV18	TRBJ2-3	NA	TGTGCCAGCTCACCACCCACGGATCTCACAGATACGCAGTATTTT	CASSPPTDLTDTQYF
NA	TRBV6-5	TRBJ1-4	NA	TGTGCCAGCAGTTACTCGGGGGAACCTAATGAAAAACTGTTTTTT	CASSYSGEPNEKLFF
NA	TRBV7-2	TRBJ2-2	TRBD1	TGTGCCAGCAGACGTGACAGGGGGAACACCGGGGAGCTGTTTTTT	CASRRDRGNTGELFF
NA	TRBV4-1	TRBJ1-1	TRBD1	TGCGCCAGCAGCAACCACAGGGGAGAAGCTTTCTTT	CASSNHRGEAFF
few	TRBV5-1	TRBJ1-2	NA	TGCGCCAGCAGCTTGGGACAGTTCGAAGGCTACACCTTC	CASSLGQFEGYTF
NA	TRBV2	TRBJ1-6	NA	TGTGCCAGCAGTGAAGCGGCGTATTCACCCCTCCACTTT	CASSEAAYSPLHF
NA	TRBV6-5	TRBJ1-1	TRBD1	TGTGCCAGCAGGGGACAGGGTGGCACTGAAGCTTTCTTT	CASRGQGGTEAFF
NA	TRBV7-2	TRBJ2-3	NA	TGTGCCAGCAGCCCGATAGCTGCGGGCACGCAGTATTTT	CASSPIAAGTQYF
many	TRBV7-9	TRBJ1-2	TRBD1	TGTGCCAGCAGAGGGACAGGGGGCAATGGCTACACCTTC	CASRGTGGNGYTF
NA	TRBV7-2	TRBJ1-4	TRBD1	TGTGCCAGCAGCCGGGGGACAGTTGAAAAACTGTTTTTT	CASSRGTVEKLFF
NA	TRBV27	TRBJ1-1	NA	TGTGCCAGCAGAACAGGGTTCTTTGGTGAAGCTTTCTTT	CASRTGFFGEAFF
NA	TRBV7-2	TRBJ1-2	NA	TGTGCCAGCAGCTTAGCAGCTAACTATGGCTACACCTTC	CASSLAANYGYTF
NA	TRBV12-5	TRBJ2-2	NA	TGTGCTAGTGGTTTGACAGTCCCCGGGGAGCTGTTTTTT	CASGLTVPGELFF
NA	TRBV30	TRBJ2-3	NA	TGTGCCTGGAGTCGGCGGGCCACAGATACGCAGTATTTT	CAWSRRATDTQYF
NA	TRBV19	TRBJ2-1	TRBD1	TGTGCCAGTAGTTCGGAAAGGGGACAGGGCTACAATGAGCAGTTCTTC	CASSSERGQGYNEQFF
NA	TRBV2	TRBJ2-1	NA	TGTGCCAGCAGTGAAGAAAATGAGCAGTTCTTC	CASSEENEQFF